Listed here is a single T cell receptor (beta chain). The data originate from a study of PD-1 blockade in classical Hodgkin lymphoma. Assay used: immunoSEQ multiplex PCR; TCRdb lists only in-frame clones, some missing. The sample carries 25,000 or so clones, about three quarters recorded once. Exposure to brentuximab vedotin varied, and each patient had relapsed following autologous stem cell transplantation. CDR3 length: 17 amino acids. The germline V gene encodes CDR1 SEHNR and CDR2 FQNEAQ (reference sequence). V was trimmed by 5 bases and J by 2 bases, leaving 21 bases between them. The sample in question was peripheral blood mononuclear cells (PBMCs), obtained at baseline. The J gene is TRBJ2-5, the V gene TRBV7-9, with D tentatively TRBD1 or TRBD2 (5 bases each). This TCR derives from a human donor with classical Hodgkin lymphoma. The CDR3, as DNA: TGTGCCAGCAGCCCAGATCTAGGGGACGGATTACAAGAGACCCAGTACTTC. It yields the protein CASSPDLGDGLQETQYF.